The 17 T cell receptor beta chains listed next were all sequenced from one sample in a study of vaccination and CD4 T cells after COVID-19 (dated by TCRdb to between 2021 and 2023). Per the publication, the time point label means: late sampling 161 to 241 days after vaccination in a few convalescent patients. Library generation was performed with PCR. The sequencer was an Illumina iSeq 100. Clones were called with MiXCR by TCRdb after fastp trimmed the public reads at Q25, and only in-frame beta chains were retained. Records with the same CDR3 protein are collapsed into one entry carrying the most frequent genes and DNA. The sample has about 29,000 distinct CDR3 sequences on record, about half of them singletons. The top ten clonotypes cover 5.5% to 7.5% of the sample. The sequencing used CD4+ T cells from blood, collected about 7 months after SARS-CoV-2 vaccination. Source of these receptors: a human donor who had recovered from COVID-19.

The V call is TRBV7-2, the J call TRBJ2-3; TRBD2 matches at 12 bases. Germline loops: CDR1 SGHTA, CDR2 FQGNSA. This CDR3 contains 16 residues. Trimming took 5 bases from V and 4 from J; bases not matched to a gene: 7. For the CDR3, the DNA is TGTGCCAGCAGCCGCCTAGCGGGAGGGCCTGCAGATACGCAGTATTTT. This encodes CASSRLAGGPADTQYF.

This clonotype was found a few times. This chain connects TRBV7-3 to TRBJ2-7; the D is unclear. Germline V gene lookup returns CDR1 SGHTA and CDR2 FQGTGA. The CDR3 covers 11 residues. V dropped 2 bases and J dropped 7 bases, with 6 bases sitting between them. For the CDR3, the DNA is TGTGCCAGCAGCTTAGGGCAAGAGCAGTACTTC. Protein product: CASSLGQEQYF.

The chain couples TRBV10-3 to TRBJ2-3; D possibly corresponds to TRBD1 (5 bases). The V end lost 3 bases, the J end lost 2 bases, and 9 bases lay between the germline ends. The CDR3 length is 14 residues. Per the germline V gene, CDR1 is ENHRY and CDR2 is SYGVKD. The CDR3 protein is CAISEGVHTDTQYF. The CDR3, as DNA: TGTGCCATCAGTGAAGGGGTACACACAGATACGCAGTATTTT.

This clonotype has a handful of counts. This chain's CDR3 is CASSPPGETPYGYTF. As DNA, the CDR3 is TGTGCCAGCAGCCCACCAGGGGAGACCCCATATGGCTACACCTTC. V gene TRBV7-2 combines with J gene TRBJ1-2; D might be TRBD1 (6 bases). The CDR3 has 15 amino acids. The V and J ends lost 5 bases and 5 bases respectively, with 18 bases between them. In germline, CDR1 is SGHTA, CDR2 FQGNSA.

The chain recombines TRBV7-3 with TRBJ2-5, with TRBD1 matching over 9 bases. The V segment lost 6 bases and the J segment 4 bases; nucleotides outside the gene matches: 9. Germline V CDR1 and CDR2: SGHTA, FQGTGA. The CDR3 loop spans 15 amino acids. The CDR3 sequence: CASRPTGTGIETQYF. The CDR3 coding sequence is TGTGCCAGCAGACCAACGGGGACAGGGATAGAGACCCAGTACTTC.

The table lists this clonotype with a few counts. The V gene is TRBV27, the J gene TRBJ2-7; D may be TRBD2 (6 bases). The V end lost 5 bases, the J end lost 3 bases, and 14 bases lay between the germline ends. The germline CDR1 and CDR2 sequences are MNHEY and SMNVEV (reference sequence). This CDR3 is built from 14 residues. Here the CDR3 DNA reads TGTGCCAGCAGTAATAGCGGACAAGACTACGAGCAGTACTTC. Its translation: CASSNSGQDYEQYF.

In this sample, this clonotype turned up a few times. This sequence joins TRBV6-1 and TRBJ2-3; 8 nucleotides align to TRBD1. The CDR3 has 16 residues. The V gene end was trimmed by 3 bases and the J gene end by 7 bases; junction bases not matched to a gene: 12. Looked up from germline, CDR1 is MNHNS and CDR2 is SASEGT. Here the CDR3 DNA reads TGTGCCAGCAGTGATGCGTCCCAGGGGGCGGTTTATACGCAGTATTTT. Its translation is CASSDASQGAVYTQYF.

The rearrangement uses TRBV20-1 and TRBJ2-6; D unclear. Germline CDR1 reads DFQATT; CDR2 reads SNEGSKA (reference sequence). CDR3 length: 14 residues. Trimming took 7 bases from V and 1 from J, leaving 11 bases between them. CDR3 in amino acids: CSGRSLSGANVLTF. The CDR3, as DNA: TGCAGTGGACGTAGCTTATCTGGGGCCAACGTCCTGACTTTC.

This clonotype has a handful of counts. The chain carries TRBV28 and TRBJ2-5, with D perhaps matching TRBD1 (5 bases). Germline assignment: CDR1 MDHEN and CDR2 SYDVKM. There are 15 residues in the CDR3. V gave up 5 bases and J gave up 2 bases, with 15 bases separating them. DNA of the CDR3: TGTGCCAGCAGTCTCACTGGACATAGTCAAGAGACCCAGTACTTC. Amino acids: CASSLTGHSQETQYF.

The chain combines TRBV7-9 with TRBJ1-1, with D possibly matching TRBD1 (6 bases). Germline values: CDR1 SEHNR, CDR2 FQNEAQ (reference sequence). This CDR3 region has 18 residues. The CDR3, as DNA: TGTGCGCAGCCCCCACAAACAGGGTCGTATGCCATGAACACTGAAGCTTTCTTT. It is translated as CAQPPQTGSYAMNTEAFF.

This chain joins TRBV7-6 and TRBJ2-5, with 9 bases fitting TRBD2. The ends lost 2 bases at V and 1 base at J; junction bases unmatched: 5. This CDR3 comprises 16 residues. In germline, CDR1 is SGHVS, CDR2 FNYEAQ. In DNA form, the CDR3 reads TGTGCCAGCAGCTTACTAATAGCGGGGGCCCAAGAGACCCAGTACTTC. It encodes CASSLLIAGAQETQYF.

The genes are TRBV6-1 and TRBJ2-7, with 10 bases aligning to TRBD1. The CDR3 spans 14 residues. Germline V gene lookup returns CDR1 MNHNS and CDR2 SASEGT. The V gene end was trimmed by 6 bases and the J gene end by 2 bases; junction bases not matched to a gene: 4. DNA for the CDR3: TGTGCCAGCAGGGGACAGGGGAAGACCTACGAGCAGTACTTC. As protein: CASRGQGKTYEQYF.

The J gene is TRBJ2-1, the V gene TRBV27, with TRBD1 as a possible D gene (6 bases). The V end was cut by 6 bases, the J end by 7 bases, with 16 bases between. The CDR3 runs to 14 residues. The germline V gene encodes CDR1 MNHEY and CDR2 SMNVEV (reference sequence). DNA of the CDR3: TGTGCCAGCAGCCCCGGGACAACGGGGAATGAGCAGTTCTTC. The encoded protein is CASSPGTTGNEQFF.

The chain combines TRBV19 with TRBJ1-1; unclear D gene. The length of the CDR3 is 13 residues. The germline gives CDR1 LNHDA, CDR2 SQIVND (reference sequence). V lost 3 bases, J lost 1 base, and 6 bases lay in between. The CDR3 sequence is CASSMSRNTEAFF. Written as DNA, the CDR3 is TGTGCCAGTAGTATGTCCAGGAACACTGAAGCTTTCTTT. The full variable domain, its missing parts supplied by reference TRBV19 and TRBJ1-1, is DGGITQSPKYLFRKEGQNVTLSCEQNLNHDAMYWYRQDPGQGLRLIYYSQIVNDFQKGDIAEGYSVSREKKESFPLTVTSAQKNPTAFYLCASSMSRNTEAFFGQGTRLTVV.

The chain employs TRBV20-1 and TRBJ2-1; 10 bases map to TRBD2. The V and J ends lost 2 bases and 1 base, in that order; junction bases with no gene match: 14. This CDR3 has 19 amino acids. Per germline, CDR1 DFQATT and CDR2 SNEGSKA (reference sequence). CDR3 loop: CSARLLRASGGGSYNEQFF. CDR3 DNA: TGCAGTGCTAGATTGCTGAGGGCTAGCGGGGGAGGTTCCTACAATGAGCAGTTCTTC.

The chain recombines TRBV7-9 with TRBJ2-7; no firm D call. V dropped 5 bases and J dropped 6 bases, with 8 bases sitting between them. CDR3 length: 11 residues. The germline gives CDR1 SEHNR, CDR2 FQNEAQ (reference sequence). The CDR3 bases are TGTGCCAGCAGCGAGAATCGCGAGCAGTACTTC. This sequence encodes CASSENREQYF.

This clonotype was counted between two and nine times. This chain connects TRBV5-8 to TRBJ2-5; D is perhaps TRBD2 (5 bases). The V and J ends lost 6 bases and 4 bases respectively, with 7 bases between them. Looked up from germline, CDR1 is SGHTS and CDR2 is YDEGEE. The CDR3 extends over 11 amino acids. The CDR3 DNA follows: TGTGCCAGCACTCGGGGAGAGACCCAGTACTTC. Translating gives CASTRGETQYF.